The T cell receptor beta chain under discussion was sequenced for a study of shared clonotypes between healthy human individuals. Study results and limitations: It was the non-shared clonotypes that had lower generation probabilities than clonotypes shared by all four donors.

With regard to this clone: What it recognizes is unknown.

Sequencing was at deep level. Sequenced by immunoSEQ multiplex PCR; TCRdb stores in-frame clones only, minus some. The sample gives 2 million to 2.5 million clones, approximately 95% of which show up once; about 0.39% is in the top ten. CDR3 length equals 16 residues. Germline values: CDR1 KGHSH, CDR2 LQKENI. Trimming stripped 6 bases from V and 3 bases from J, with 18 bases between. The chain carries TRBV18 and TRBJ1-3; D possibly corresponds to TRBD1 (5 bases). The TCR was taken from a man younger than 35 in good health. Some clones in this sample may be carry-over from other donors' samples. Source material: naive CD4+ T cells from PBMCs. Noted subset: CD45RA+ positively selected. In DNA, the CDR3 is TGTGCCAGCTCGCCCACTCTCAGGGTTGTTGGAAACACCATATATTTT. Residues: CASSPTLRVVGNTIYF.